This TCR delta chain is drawn from a study of human gamma delta and Vdelta1 T cells listed by TCRdb under 2018. Study-level background: In this study, the researchers looked at Delta One T cells, which are Vd1+ gamma-delta T cells, to see how well they work as cytotoxic effectors against acute myeloid leukemia. Broader findings and caveats from the paper: Polyclonality and broad cytotoxic targeting of acute myeloid leukemia were reported for Delta One T cells.

To prepare the library, PCR was applied. The instrument given in TCRdb is Illumina MiSeq. For TCRdb, the public reads were processed anew by CATT, and duplicate DNA sequences were folded into one row. In all, the sample holds thousands of delta-chain clones, and nearly 40% of those were seen once. The ten largest clonotypes hold roughly 6.4% of the sample. Its CDR3 holds 14 amino acids, cysteine through phenylalanine. CDR3 DNA is the only sequence kept; it has 42 bases, read in frame from the first base. As encoded in the germline V gene, CDR1 is GEAIGNYY while CDR2 is EKD. V loses 0 bases of germline sequence and J loses 3 bases, and the interval between the two ends is 10 bases. Compared with the rest of its sample, this clone is medium-sized (0.01 to 0.1%). The clone's antigen remains unknown. Base qualities are not recorded, but no much larger clone differs from it by a single base.

The sequence links TRDV2 to TRDJ1; a tentative D match to TRDD2 spans 5 bases. Sequences were obtained from Vdelta1 gamma-delta T cells from blood grown in culture (DOT cells). Reading the label with the study, this specimen's cell subset or site is: Delta One T cells, in vitro expanded/differentiated Vd1+ gamma-delta T cells. The source is a human donor in good health. The CDR3 amino acid sequence is: CACDTFLTADKLIF. The DNA is TGTGCCTGTGACACCTTCCTTACAGCCGATAAACTCATCTTT.